Presented here are 14 T cell receptor beta chains from one specimen sequenced in a study of shared clonotypes between healthy human individuals. Generated by immunoSEQ multiplex PCR, the TCRdb table keeps only in-frame clones and is missing some. The data hold 2 million to 2.5 million clones, with roughly 90% observed a single time. Sequences were obtained from naive CD4+ T cells from PBMCs. Subset here: CD45RA+ positively selected. These TCRs come from a man between 18 and 35 years old in good health. Some clones in this sample may be carry-over from other donors' samples.

A few counts support this clone. This chain links TRBV29-1 with TRBJ1-3, with D possibly being TRBD1 (6 bases). In germline, CDR1 is SQVTM, CDR2 ANQGSEA. The CDR3 spans 12 residues. CDR3 region: CPQGCSGNTIYF. CDR3 in DNA: TGCCCTCAGGGGTGCTCTGGAAACACCATATATTTT.

The rearrangement joins TRBV2 to TRBJ2-5; TRBD2 aligns across 11 bases. The length of the CDR3 is 17 residues. The germline CDR1 and CDR2 sequences are SNHLY and FYNNEI. V shed 6 bases, J shed 3 bases, and the junction held 12 bases outside the gene matches. As DNA, the CDR3 is TGTGCCAGCAGCCCTAGACGCGGTAGCGGGAGGGAAGAGACCCAGTACTTC. It specifies CASSPRRGSGREETQYF. Together with reference TRBV2 and TRBJ2-5, the CDR3 gives the full variable domain: EPEVTQTPSHQVTQMGQEVILRCVPISNHLYFYWYRQILGQKVEFLVSFYNNEISEKSEIFDDQFSVERPDGSNFTLKIRSTKLEDSAMYFCASSPRRGSGREETQYFGPGTRLLVL.

On this clone itself: Other DNA sequences in this sample translate to the same CDR3. This sequence joins TRBV4-3 and TRBJ1-1; D call uncertain. CDR1 is LGHNA, CDR2 YSLEER, per germline. CDR3 length equals 13 residues. With 0 bases removed from V and 1 base from J, the gap between germline ends came to 3 bases. The CDR3 DNA reads as TGCGCCAGCAGCCAAGACAGGAACACTGAAGCTTTCTTT. Translation gives CASSQDRNTEAFF.

V and J are TRBV9 and TRBJ2-6; no definite D call. CDR1 and CDR2 from the germline V gene are SGDLS and YYNGEE. This CDR3 is built from 15 residues. V shed 4 bases and J shed 2 bases, with 10 bases lying between them. The CDR3 sequence: CASSLGSTGANVLTF. The CDR3 nucleotides read TGTGCCAGCAGCCTAGGAAGCACTGGGGCCAACGTCCTGACTTTC.

The rearrangement uses TRBV28 and TRBJ2-7; 16 nucleotides line up with TRBD2. The CDR3 length is 19 residues. The V gene end was trimmed by 6 bases and the J gene end by 0 bases; junction bases not matched to a gene: 11. Germline-derived CDR1 and CDR2 are MDHEN and SYDVKM. The CDR3 DNA reads as TGTGCCAGCAGCTCACCCCCCGGGACTAGCGGGAGGGCCTCCTACGAGCAGTACTTC. Its translation: CASSSPPGTSGRASYEQYF.

As concerns this clone: This clone may be a read error of a much larger clone one base away. This CDR3 is also generated by other DNA sequences in the sample. This rearrangement joins TRBV18 to TRBJ2-5; D gene unclear. Germline-derived CDR1 and CDR2 are KGHSH and LQKENI. This CDR3 region has 11 residues. CDR3 sequence: CASSPQETQYF. CDR3 sequence (DNA): TGTGCCAGCTCTCCACAAGAGACCCAGTACTTC.

V is TRBV7-9 and J is TRBJ2-1, with 8 bases lining up with TRBD2. CDR3 size: 18 residues. Germline CDR1 SEHNR, CDR2 FQNEAQ (reference sequence). The ends lost 6 bases at V and 3 bases at J; junction bases unmatched: 16. DNA of the CDR3: TGTGCCAGCAGTAAATGGGGGGTAGCGGGATCGGGCTACAATGAGCAGTTCTTC. Its translation is CASSKWGVAGSGYNEQFF.

The chain joins TRBV6-5 to TRBJ1-6, with unresolved D. Trimming took off 7 bases at V and 0 bases at J, with 10 bases between the two ends. CDR1 and CDR2 from the germline V gene are MNHEY and SVGAGI. The CDR3 loop spans 15 amino acids. CDR3 protein: CASNDRHSYNSPLHF. For the CDR3, the DNA is TGTGCCAGCAACGACCGCCACTCCTATAATTCACCCCTCCACTTT.

This clone was counted once. The chain couples TRBV5-1 to TRBJ2-4; 8 bases fit TRBD1. The CDR3 has 18 residues. Germline CDR1 and CDR2: SGHRS and YFSETQ. Losses at the gene ends were 7 bases for V and 0 bases for J; bases not matched to a gene: 15. DNA of the CDR3: TGCGCCAGCGCTATAGGGGACAGGTTGTTGCTAGCCAAAAACATTCAGTACTTC. It translates to CASAIGDRLLLAKNIQYF.

This chain uses TRBV6-4 with TRBJ2-1, with D maybe TRBD1 (6 bases). The CDR3 runs 18 residues. The V gene's germline CDR1 is MRHNA and CDR2 SNTAGT. Trimming took off 1 base at V and 3 bases at J, with 19 bases between the two ends. CDR3 residues: CASSDWGPSTSVYNEQFF. The CDR3 DNA reads TGTGCCAGCAGTGACTGGGGGCCTAGCACCTCGGTCTACAATGAGCAGTTCTTC.

This chain links TRBV7-3 with TRBJ2-2; possible D gene TRBD1, 5 bases. Germline assignment: CDR1 SGHTA and CDR2 FQGTGA. The CDR3 contains 15 residues. With 1 base removed from V and 7 bases from J, the gap between germline ends came to 13 bases. The CDR3 protein is CASSLIPGNGGELFF. Written as DNA, the CDR3 is TGTGCCAGCAGCTTAATTCCAGGGAATGGCGGGGAGCTGTTTTTT.

The V gene is TRBV19, the J gene TRBJ1-1; 11 nucleotides align to TRBD1. The CDR3 covers 13 residues. Looked up from germline, CDR1 is LNHDA and CDR2 is SQIVND (reference sequence). Trimming removed 11 bases from V and 6 bases from J; junction bases left unmatched: 8. CDR3 protein: CASSRDRGAEAFF. DNA for the CDR3: TGTGCCTCCTCCCGGGACAGGGGGGCTGAAGCTTTCTTT.

The gene calls are TRBV7-3 and TRBJ2-1; 7 bases line up with TRBD2. The V segment lost 4 bases and the J segment 7 bases; nucleotides outside the gene matches: 10. The germline CDR1 and CDR2 sequences are SGHTA and FQGTGA. The CDR3 is made up of 15 amino acids. The CDR3 sequence: CASSSLVRGENEQFF. The CDR3 DNA is TGTGCCAGCAGCTCTCTAGTTCGGGGGGAAAATGAGCAGTTCTTC.

Turning to this clone: A read error may produce the germline difference seen at one junction end. This rearrangement joins TRBV10-1 to TRBJ1-1; weak D call: TRBD1 (5 bases). This CDR3 region has 14 residues. Germline CDR1 WNHNN, CDR2 SYGVQD (reference sequence). DNA of the CDR3: TGCGCCAGCAGTGAGTCGAGGGGAATTAAGACACCGAATTTT. Residues: CASSESRGIKTPNF.